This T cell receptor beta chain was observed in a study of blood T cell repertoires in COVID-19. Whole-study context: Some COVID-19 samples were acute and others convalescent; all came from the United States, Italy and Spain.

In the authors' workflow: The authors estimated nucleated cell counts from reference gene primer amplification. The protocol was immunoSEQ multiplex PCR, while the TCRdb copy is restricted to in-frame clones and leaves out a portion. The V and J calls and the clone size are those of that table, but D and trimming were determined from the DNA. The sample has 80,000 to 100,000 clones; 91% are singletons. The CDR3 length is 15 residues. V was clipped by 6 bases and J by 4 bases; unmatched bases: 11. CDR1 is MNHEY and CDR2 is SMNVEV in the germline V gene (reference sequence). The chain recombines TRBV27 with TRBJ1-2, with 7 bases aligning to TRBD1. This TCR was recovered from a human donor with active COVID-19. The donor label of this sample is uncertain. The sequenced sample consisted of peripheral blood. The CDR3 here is CASRSAGGFSYGYTF. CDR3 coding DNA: TGTGCCAGCAGGTCGGCAGGGGGGTTTAGCTATGGCTACACCTTC.